Following are 17 T cell receptor beta chains from one sample sequenced in a study of shared clonotypes between healthy human individuals. TCRdb keeps only in-frame clones here, not all; method: immunoSEQ multiplex PCR. The data contain under 2.5 million clones, just under 95% of them singletons. Input material: naive CD4+ T cells from PBMCs. As to subset: CD45RA+ positively selected. Receptor source: a man younger than 30 in good health. Some clones in this sample may be carry-over from other donors' samples.

This clone has a single count. This rearrangement joins TRBV28 to TRBJ2-3; the D gene could be TRBD1 or TRBD2 (5 bases each). The germline gives CDR1 MDHEN, CDR2 SYDVKM. V was shortened by 5 bases and J by 2 bases, with 17 bases between the two germline ends. This CDR3 contains 16 residues. The CDR3 DNA reads TGTGCCAGCAGTCCCCCAAGGGGACCGATCACAGATACGCAGTATTTT. Translating it yields CASSPPRGPITDTQYF.

A note on this clone: The same CDR3 also results from other DNA sequences found in this sample. The chain uses TRBV18 and TRBJ1-3, with D uncertain. Trimming pared 3 bases from V and 1 base from J, leaving 10 bases between. The CDR3 extends over 15 amino acids. Germline-derived CDR1 and CDR2 are KGHSH and LQKENI. CDR3 nucleotides: TGTGCCAGCTCACCCTTCGAGGGATCTGGAAACACCATATATTTT. It is translated as CASSPFEGSGNTIYF.

This clone was recorded only once. The V and J genes are TRBV11-2 and TRBJ2-7, with D possibly being TRBD2 (7 bases). Trimming left V 4 bases short and J 2 bases short, with 15 bases between. CDR1 is SGHAT, CDR2 FQNNGV, per germline. The CDR3 has 15 amino acids. The CDR3 loop reads CASSSRGAETYEQYF. CDR3 DNA: TGTGCCAGCAGCTCCCGGGGGGCAGAGACCTACGAGCAGTACTTC.

This chain connects TRBV4-1 to TRBJ1-2; the match to TRBD1 covers 10 bases. Trimming at V came to 0 bases and at J to 0 bases, leaving 7 bases not matched to a gene. In germline, CDR1 is MGHRA, CDR2 YSYEKL. The CDR3 loop spans 18 amino acids. CDR3 nucleotides: TGCGCCAGCAGCCAAGATCGGGACAGGGGCCTAGCTAACTATGGCTACACCTTC. Translating gives CASSQDRDRGLANYGYTF.

The V gene is TRBV5-1, the J gene TRBJ1-1, with 8 bases fitting TRBD1. Germline CDR1 SGHRS, CDR2 YFSETQ. J gave up 1 base and V 6 bases, and 5 bases lay outside the gene matches. The CDR3 length is 14 residues. Here the CDR3 DNA reads TGCGCCAGCACCCTCGGGACAGGGAACACTGAAGCTTTCTTT. This encodes CASTLGTGNTEAFF.

Concerning this clone itself: This CDR3 is also generated by other DNA sequences in the sample. The gene calls are TRBV5-1 and TRBJ1-1, with D unclear. The germline V gene has CDR1 SGHRS and CDR2 YFSETQ. Trimming took off 0 bases at V and 1 base at J, with 7 bases between the two ends. The CDR3 contains 14 residues. The CDR3 sequence: CASSLGGKNTEAFF. The CDR3 DNA is TGCGCCAGCAGCTTGGGGGGAAAGAACACTGAAGCTTTCTTT.

The chain couples TRBV18 to TRBJ1-1; D call uncertain. The germline V and J ends were trimmed by 3 bases and 5 bases, with 16 bases remaining between them. The V gene's germline CDR1 is KGHSH and CDR2 LQKENI. This CDR3 region has 15 residues. The CDR3, as DNA: TGTGCCAGCTCACCCGTCGCGGGTAGCGAAACTGAAGCTTTCTTT. Protein product: CASSPVAGSETEAFF. The variable domain in full, completed from reference TRBV18 and TRBJ1-1, reads NAGVMQNPRHLVRRRGQEARLRCSPMKGHSHVYWYRQLPEEGLKFMVYLQKENIIDESGMPKERFSAEFPKEGPSILRIQQVVRGDSAAYFCASSPVAGSETEAFFGQGTRLTVV.

The genes are TRBV27 and TRBJ1-1, with D perhaps matching TRBD1 (6 bases). V lost 8 bases, J lost 2 bases, and 12 bases lay in between. There are 13 residues in the CDR3. Germline V CDR1 and CDR2: MNHEY, SMNVEV (reference sequence). The CDR3 region has the DNA TGTGCCAGCGGACGGACAGTTAACACTGAAGCTTTCTTT. This codes for CASGRTVNTEAFF.

This clone was seen just once. The CDR3 end shows no conserved phenylalanine or tryptophan, and so a read error is likely. V and J are TRBV27 and TRBJ1-2; TRBD1 matches 9 bases. The J segment lost 8 bases and the V segment lost 8 bases, leaving 15 bases of the junction unmatched. Germline loops: CDR1 MNHEY, CDR2 SMNVEV (reference sequence). This CDR3 region has 15 residues. CDR3: CASCPTGGPVGGYTL. Written as DNA, the CDR3 is TGTGCCAGCTGTCCCACAGGGGGCCCCGTGGGGGGCTACACCCTC.

The chain uses TRBV5-1 and TRBJ1-5; D is perhaps TRBD1 (5 bases). CDR1 and CDR2 from the germline V gene are SGHRS and YFSETQ. There are 15 residues in the CDR3. V was clipped by 4 bases and J by 4 bases, with 15 bases between them. The CDR3: CASSPLSGGNQPQHF. The CDR3 DNA reads as TGCGCCAGCAGCCCACTTAGCGGGGGAAATCAGCCCCAGCATTTT.

A note on this clone: A junction boundary mismatches the germline segment, possibly from a read error. The chain carries TRBV7-9 and TRBJ2-2, with 7 bases that match TRBD2. CDR1 SEHNR and CDR2 FQNEAQ come from the germline V gene (reference sequence). This CDR3 is built from 15 residues. CDR3: CASSLAEPNTGELFF. CDR3 coding DNA: TGTGCCAGCAGCCTAGCGGAGCCGAACACCGGGGAGCTGTTTTTT.

The rearrangement joins TRBV28 to TRBJ2-2; a possible D gene is TRBD1 (5 bases). Germline values: CDR1 MDHEN, CDR2 SYDVKM. With 1 base removed from V and 4 bases from J, the gap between germline ends came to 10 bases. CDR3 length: 15 residues. CDR3 sequence: CASSLYRSRTGELFF. In DNA, the CDR3 is TGTGCCAGCAGTTTATACAGGTCTCGCACCGGGGAGCTGTTTTTT.

This chain joins TRBV27 and TRBJ2-3; D is undetermined. This CDR3 contains 14 residues. V gave up 2 bases and J gave up 5 bases, with 11 bases separating them. Germline assignment: CDR1 MNHEY and CDR2 SMNVEV (reference sequence). Here the CDR3 reads CASSLRDPRDTQYF. As DNA, the CDR3 is TGTGCCAGCAGTTTAAGGGATCCCCGAGATACGCAGTATTTT.

This clone was detected a few times. This chain links TRBV27 with TRBJ1-1; D gene unclear. CDR3 length: 14 amino acids. Germline V gene lookup returns CDR1 MNHEY and CDR2 SMNVEV (reference sequence). Trimming cost V 6 bases and J 0 bases, with 11 bases left between them. CDR3 in DNA: TGTGCCAGCAGCGTACTCGGGATGAACACTGAAGCTTTCTTT. This codes for CASSVLGMNTEAFF.

The CDR3 sequence is CASSLGRAFSNEQFF. In DNA form, the CDR3 reads TGTGCCAGCAGCTTGGGGAGGGCCTTCTCCAATGAGCAGTTCTTC. The chain carries TRBV11-2 and TRBJ2-1; TRBD2 aligns across 7 bases. The CDR3 consists of 15 residues. Unmatched junction bases numbered 8, after V lost 3 bases and J lost 6 bases. The germline CDR1 and CDR2 sequences are SGHAT and FQNNGV. Filled out from reference TRBV11-2 and TRBJ2-1, the complete variable domain reads EAGVAQSPRYKIIEKRQSVAFWCNPISGHATLYWYQQILGQGPKLLIQFQNNGVVDDSQLPKDRFSAERLKGVDSTLKIQPAKLEDSAVYLCASSLGRAFSNEQFFGPGTRLTVL.

This sequence joins TRBV19 and TRBJ2-7; weak D call: TRBD1 (5 bases). Trimming shortened V by 6 bases and J by 4 bases, and 13 bases separated the two germline ends. This CDR3 comprises 13 residues. CDR1 is LNHDA, CDR2 SQIVND, per germline (reference sequence). The CDR3 region is CASRAGLEYEQYF. The CDR3 DNA reads as TGTGCCAGTAGGGCAGGGCTAGAGTACGAGCAGTACTTC.

The chain employs TRBV6-4 and TRBJ1-4, with unresolved D. Germline lookup yields CDR1 MRHNA and CDR2 SNTAGT. The CDR3 has 14 residues. V gave up 5 bases and J gave up 3 bases, with 10 bases separating them. The CDR3 DNA follows: TGTGCCAGCAGTCGCTTCTCCGCTAATGAAAAACTGTTTTTT. Its translation: CASSRFSANEKLFF.